This TCR beta chain came from a study of cytomegalovirus exposure and HLA in healthy donors. V lost 9 bases and J lost 3, with 11 bases in between. The germline CDR1 and CDR2 sequences are MNHEY and SMNVEV (reference sequence). This CDR3 is 12 amino acids long. Findings and caveats of the study: A later analysis linked some 18,000 TCR beta sequences to HLA alleles at 0.05 false discovery rate. The availability of immune exposure information extended only to CMV serostatus. For TCR beta chains, V- and J-gene trimming was later linked to a missense DCLRE1C variant.

Samples came from healthy bone marrow donors. About this clone: Its cognate antigen is unknown.

PCR employed 60 Vbeta and 13 Jbeta primers. The protocol was immunoSEQ multiplex PCR, while the TCRdb copy is restricted to in-frame clones and leaves out a portion. Counted here are 110,000 to 150,000 clones, approximately 82% occurring once; the ten biggest clones make up roughly 3.2%. Sequenced input: PBMCs. The J gene is TRBJ1-1, the V gene TRBV27; unclear D gene. The TCR comes from a man aged 18 to 29 in good health and CMV-seropositive. This chain's CDR3 is CASFLSHTEAFF. DNA for the CDR3: TGTGCCAGTTTCCTTTCCCACACTGAAGCTTTCTTT.